The clone carrying this T cell receptor (beta chain) came up a few times. Its matching antigen is unknown. CDR1 and CDR2 from the germline V gene are ENHRY and SYGVKD. The CDR3 has 16 residues. V was shortened by 3 bases and J by 4 bases, with 16 bases between the two germline ends. Together with a sample-barcoded 5' primer, a J-beta primer mix was included in a second PCR lasting about 7 to 11 cycles. A single record per CDR3 protein comes from TCRdb applying MiXCR to the 5' RACE reads. The sample gives roughly 800,000 distinct CDR3 sequences, roughly 50% of which show up once; approximately 21% is in the top ten. These data belong to a study of blood T cells in healthy people across ages. Regarding the study as a whole: Greater diversity and more naive CD4+ cells were seen in long-lived donors than in aged donors.

This TCR was recovered from a man aged 25-45 years in good health. The source material was blood. V is TRBV10-3 and J is TRBJ2-1; weak D call: TRBD2 (5 bases). The CDR3 region has the DNA TGTGCCATCAGTGATCCTTGGACTTCCCGGTACAATGAGCAGTTCTTC. It encodes CAISDPWTSRYNEQFF.